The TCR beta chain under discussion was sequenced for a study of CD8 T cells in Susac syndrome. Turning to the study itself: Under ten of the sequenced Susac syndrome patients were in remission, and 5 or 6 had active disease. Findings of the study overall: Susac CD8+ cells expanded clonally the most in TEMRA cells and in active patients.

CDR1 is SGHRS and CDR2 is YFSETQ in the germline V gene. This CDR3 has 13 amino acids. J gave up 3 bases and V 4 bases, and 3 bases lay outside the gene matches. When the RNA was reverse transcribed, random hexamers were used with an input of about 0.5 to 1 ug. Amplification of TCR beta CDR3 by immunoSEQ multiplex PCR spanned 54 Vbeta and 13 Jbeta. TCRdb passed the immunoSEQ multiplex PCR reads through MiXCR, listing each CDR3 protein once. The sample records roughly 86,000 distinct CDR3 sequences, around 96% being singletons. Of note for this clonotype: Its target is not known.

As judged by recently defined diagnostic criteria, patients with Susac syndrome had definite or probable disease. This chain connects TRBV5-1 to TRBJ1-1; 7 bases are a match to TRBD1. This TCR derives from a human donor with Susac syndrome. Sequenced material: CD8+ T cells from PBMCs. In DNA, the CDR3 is TGCGCCAGCAGCCTCGGACAGGACACTGAAGCTTTCTTT. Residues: CASSLGQDTEAFF.